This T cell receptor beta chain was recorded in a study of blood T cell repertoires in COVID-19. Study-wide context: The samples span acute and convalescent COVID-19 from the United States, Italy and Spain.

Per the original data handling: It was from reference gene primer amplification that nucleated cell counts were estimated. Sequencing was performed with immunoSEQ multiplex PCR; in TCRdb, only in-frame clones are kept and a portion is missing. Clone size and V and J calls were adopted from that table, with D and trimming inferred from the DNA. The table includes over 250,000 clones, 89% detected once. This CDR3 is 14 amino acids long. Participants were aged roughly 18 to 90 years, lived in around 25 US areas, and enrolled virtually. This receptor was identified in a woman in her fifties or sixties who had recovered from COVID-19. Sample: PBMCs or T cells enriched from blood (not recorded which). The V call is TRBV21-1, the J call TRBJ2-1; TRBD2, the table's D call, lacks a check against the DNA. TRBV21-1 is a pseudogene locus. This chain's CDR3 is CASSRAGGDYEQFF. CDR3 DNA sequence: TGTGCCAGCAGCAGGGCAGGTGGGGACTATGAGCAGTTCTTC.